This T cell receptor beta chain stems from a study of blood T cell repertoires in COVID-19. The CDR3 covers 14 residues. V was cut by 2 bases and J by 7 bases, with 12 bases left in between. Germline CDR1 and CDR2: MNHEY and SMNVEV (reference sequence). Here immunoSEQ multiplex PCR was the method, and the copy in TCRdb shows in-frame clones only, minus some. This sample has approximately 270,000 clones; around nine tenths occur once, and the top ten carry over 1.2%. The TCR sequence derives from an elderly man with acute or convalescent COVID-19. Specimen: peripheral blood. The chain is built from TRBV27 and TRBJ1-5; TRBD1 might be the D (5 bases). The DNA for the CDR3 is TGTGCCAGCAGTTTACAGGGTTGGGGCCAGCCCCAGCATTTT. Amino acid sequence: CASSLQGWGQPQHF.